The 9 T cell receptor beta chains in this list originate from one sample, sequenced in a study of blood T cells in healthy people across ages. The authors ran a second PCR of 7 to 11 cycles using a sample-barcoded 5' primer and a J-beta primer mix. TCRdb fed the 5' RACE reads into MiXCR, producing one record per CDR3 protein. The sample shows over a million distinct CDR3 sequences, about 42% of them seen only once. Material: blood. The receptor set was obtained from a woman between 18 and 29 years old in good health.

The rearrangement joins TRBV20-1 to TRBJ2-7; the D is unclear. The J call is doubtful: the DNA matches TRBJ2-5 better. Germline V gene data show CDR1 as DFQATT and CDR2 as SNEGSKA (reference sequence). This CDR3 has 14 amino acids. The CDR3, as DNA: TGCAGTGCCGAGACGACGTCGCTGAGGGAGACCCAGTACTTC. As protein: CSAETTSLRETQYF.

The chain has TRBV9 and TRBJ2-3; 8 bases map to TRBD2. The V segment lost 0 bases and the J segment 1 base; nucleotides outside the gene matches: 1. CDR3 size: 15 residues. Germline CDR1 SGDLS, CDR2 YYNGEE. The CDR3 reads CASSVELAGTDTQYF. CDR3 in DNA: TGTGCCAGCAGCGTAGAACTAGCGGGCACAGATACGCAGTATTTT.

This chain joins TRBV11-2 and TRBJ2-1; 10 nucleotides align to TRBD2. Germline CDR1 reads SGHAT; CDR2 reads FQNNGV. After removal of 5 bases from V and 4 bases from J, the junction contained 8 bases not matched to a gene. The CDR3 is 16 amino acids. The CDR3 nucleotides read TGTGCCAGCAGCCCCCGTAGACTAGCGGGTTACAATGAGCAGTTCTTC. Protein product: CASSPRRLAGYNEQFF.

The chain joins TRBV29-1 to TRBJ2-2; D not resolved. Germline V CDR1 and CDR2: SQVTM, ANQGSEA. CDR3 size: 13 residues. Between the trimmed V and J ends, which lost 6 bases and 3 bases, there was a span of 11 bases. CDR3 residues: CSVRFLDTGELFF. DNA for the CDR3: TGCAGCGTGCGGTTTTTGGACACCGGGGAGCTGTTTTTT.

This rearrangement joins TRBV4-3 to TRBJ1-6; TRBD1 is a possible D gene (5 bases). Germline assignment: CDR1 LGHNA and CDR2 YSLEER. CDR3 length equals 18 residues. Trimming took off 0 bases at V and 0 bases at J, with 12 bases between the two ends. The chain's CDR3 is CASSQDTGGFSYNSPLHF. The DNA for the CDR3 is TGCGCCAGCAGCCAAGATACGGGGGGGTTCTCCTATAATTCACCCCTCCACTTT.

This clonotype was picked up a small number of times. V gene TRBV6-1 combines with J gene TRBJ2-3, with D maybe TRBD2 (5 bases). V was shortened by 5 bases and J by 1 base, with 19 bases between the two germline ends. Germline CDR1 reads MNHNS; CDR2 reads SASEGT. CDR3 size: 17 residues. The CDR3 here is CASSPLLTNGGTDTQYF. DNA for the CDR3: TGTGCCAGCAGTCCATTGTTGACTAATGGGGGCACAGATACGCAGTATTTT.

There are a few counts of this clonotype. In DNA form, the CDR3 reads TGTGCCAGCAGCGCCCAGGGCAAACAAGAGACCCAGTACTTC. Its protein product is CASSAQGKQETQYF. The chain is built from TRBV9 and TRBJ2-5, with D tentatively TRBD1 (5 bases). The CDR3 runs 14 residues. V gave up 3 bases and J gave up 2 bases, with 11 bases separating them. The germline V gene encodes CDR1 SGDLS and CDR2 YYNGEE.

V is TRBV25-1 and J is TRBJ2-2; D is perhaps TRBD1 (6 bases). Trimming took off 2 bases at V and 7 bases at J, with 8 bases between the two ends. CDR3 length: 13 amino acids. CDR1 MGHDK and CDR2 SYGVNS come from the germline V gene. CDR3 protein: CASSEGGVGELFF. CDR3 nucleotide sequence: TGTGCCAGCAGTGAAGGGGGCGTCGGGGAGCTGTTTTTT. Based on the CDR3 plus reference TRBV25-1 and TRBJ2-2, the full variable domain is EADIYQTPRYLVIGTGKKITLECSQTMGHDKMYWYQQDPGMELHLIHYSYGVNSTEKGDLSSESTVSRIRTEHFPLTLESARPSHTSQYLCASSEGGVGELFFGEGSRLTVL.

The J gene is TRBJ2-5, the V gene TRBV7-8, with D tentatively TRBD1 (6 bases). The V end was cut by 5 bases, the J end by 4 bases, with 14 bases between. The CDR3 runs to 14 residues. Germline V gene data show CDR1 as SGHVS and CDR2 as FQNEAQ. The CDR3 region has the DNA TGTGCCAGCAGCCCTGGACGAGGGGGAGAGACCCAGTACTTC. Protein sequence: CASSPGRGGETQYF.